This paragraph covers one T cell receptor (beta chain) sequence. Its matching antigen is unknown. The data were obtained in a study of T cell responses to AZD1222 COVID-19 vaccine. Findings of the study overall: Samples come after the peak T cell response, not at day 14. White British people made up most donors, females outnumbered males, and clonal diversity was possibly underestimated. Spike was spanned by vaccine-associated CD4 TCRs, with dominance at 160-218 and 743-854.

The repertoire was sequenced with immunoSEQ multiplex PCR; TCRdb's copy has only in-frame clones and lacks some. The table has 170,000 or so clones, 75% to 90% seen once. Germline V gene sequence: CDR1 SGHRS, CDR2 YFSETQ. The CDR3 totals 14 residues. V was trimmed by 2 bases and J by 5 bases, leaving 8 bases between them. The sequencing here drew on peripheral blood, taken on day 0 of AZD1222 vaccination. This sequence originates from an adult in good health. The chain links TRBV5-1 to TRBJ1-6; D unclear. The CDR3: CASSFGQNNSPLHF. The CDR3 nucleotides read TGCGCCAGCAGCTTCGGGCAAAATAATTCACCCCTCCACTTT. The whole variable domain, filled in from reference TRBV5-1 and TRBJ1-6, reads KAGVTQTPRYLIKTRGQQVTLSCSPISGHRSVSWYQQTPGQGLQFLFEYFSETQRNKGNFPGRFSGRQFSNSRSEMNVSTLELGDSALYLCASSFGQNNSPLHFGNGTRLTVT.